The entry that follows covers one T cell receptor beta chain sequence. Time point given: cycle 4 day 1 (C4D1), after around six weeks of nivolumab. In every patient, relapse followed autologous stem cell transplantation, while exposure to brentuximab vedotin differed. TCRdb's copy holds only in-frame clones and misses some; the assay was immunoSEQ multiplex PCR. This repertoire shows just under 40,000 clones, 70% to 80% found once; its top ten account for 9.8%. Trimming took 8 bases from V and 7 from J; bases not matched to a gene: 12. The CDR3 is made up of 14 amino acids. Germline V lookup: CDR1 MDHEN, CDR2 SYDVKM. This record belongs to a study of PD-1 blockade in classical Hodgkin lymphoma.

The V and J genes are TRBV28 and TRBJ2-7, with 9 bases lining up with TRBD1. This sequence originates from a human donor with classical Hodgkin lymphoma. The sample consisted of peripheral blood mononuclear cells (PBMCs), taken before the fourth cycle of nivolumab. CDR3 amino acids: CASGRDRALGEQYF. CDR3 sequence (DNA): TGTGCCAGCGGGCGGGACAGGGCTTTAGGGGAGCAGTACTTC.